This TCR beta chain was captured by sequencing in a study of CD8+CD57+ T cells in acquired aplastic anemia. There are many counts of this clonotype. Germline V lookup: CDR1 SGHNT, CDR2 YYREEE (reference sequence). The CDR3 is 15 residues long. The ends lost 2 bases at V and 3 bases at J; junction bases unmatched: 6. Those patients picked for sequencing had displayed CD8+CD57+ cell expansion on flow cytometry. Profiling of TCR beta VDJ combinations and CDR3 sequences used genomic DNA as template. TCRdb used MiXCR to reprocess the reads, holding one entry per CDR3 protein. This table holds roughly 200,000 distinct CDR3 sequences, nearly 65% found once.

The chain links TRBV5-4 to TRBJ2-7; 9 bases line up with TRBD1. This TCR was recovered from a human donor with aplastic anemia. The material sequenced was sorted CD4+, CD8+, or CD8+CD57+ T cells (not recorded which) from PBMCs. The CDR3 spells CASSFGGQGGYEQYF. The CDR3 nucleotides are TGTGCCAGCAGCTTCGGGGGACAGGGTGGCTACGAGCAGTACTTC.